The 3 T cell receptor beta chains below were found in one sample sequenced in a study of shared clonotypes between healthy human individuals. The table came from immunoSEQ multiplex PCR; TCRdb's copy has only in-frame clones and leaves some out. The profile shows about 2 million clones, 85% to 95% of them singletons. Sequenced input: naive CD4+ T cells sorted from blood. Documented subset: CD45RA+ positively selected. Every receptor here comes from a man aged 18 to 29 in good health.

The rearrangement links TRBV7-9 to TRBJ2-7, with a weak D call TRBD2 (6 bases). Germline V CDR1 and CDR2: SEHNR, FQNEAQ (reference sequence). The ends were cut back, 6 bases at V and 6 bases at J, with 18 bases in the middle. The CDR3 length is 14 residues. CDR3 DNA sequence: TGTGCCAGCAGAAGCCAGGGACCGACTAGCGAGCAGTACTTC. This encodes CASRSQGPTSEQYF. Combining the CDR3 with reference TRBV7-9 and TRBJ2-7 gives the whole variable domain DTGVSQNPRHKITKRGQNVTFRCDPISEHNRLYWYRQTLGQGPEFLTYFQNEAQLEKSRLLSDRFSAERPKGSFSTLEIQRTEQGDSAMYLCASRSQGPTSEQYFGPGTRLTVT.

This sequence joins TRBV10-3 and TRBJ1-3; maybe TRBD1 (5 bases). Germline lookup yields CDR1 ENHRY and CDR2 SYGVKD. Trimming removed 4 bases at V and 2 bases at J, with 12 bases between. The CDR3 runs to 15 residues. CDR3 loop: CAISGGRLPGNTIYF. Here the CDR3 DNA reads TGTGCCATCAGTGGGGGCAGACTACCTGGAAACACCATATATTTT.

With respect to this clone: The same CDR3 is also encoded by other DNA sequences in this sample. V is TRBV2 and J is TRBJ1-6; D is ambiguous. This CDR3 comprises 12 residues. Per germline, CDR1 SNHLY and CDR2 FYNNEI. V lost 3 bases and J lost 7, with 4 bases in between. DNA of the CDR3: TGTGCCAGCAGTGAGGGAAATTCACCCCTCCACTTT. It codes for CASSEGNSPLHF.